The source of this T cell receptor (beta chain) is a study of blood T cell repertoires in COVID-19. Across the whole study: From the United States, Italy and Spain came samples of acute and convalescent COVID-19. T cells, B-cell-depleted T cells, or PBMCs provided the cDNA or gDNA that served as material.

Original processing notes: Estimates of nucleated cell counts were drawn from the amplification of reference gene primers. TCRdb keeps only in-frame clones here, not all; method: immunoSEQ multiplex PCR. The V and J calls and clone size are taken from that table; D and trimming were inferred from the DNA. Of approximately 89,000 clones listed, around four fifths were seen once; the top ten hold 10% to 15%. The CDR3 is 14 residues long. Losses at the gene ends were 6 bases for V and 4 bases for J; bases not matched to a gene: 3. CDR1 SNHLY and CDR2 FYNNEI come from the germline V gene. The sequence was obtained from a woman in her seventies with active or convalescent COVID-19. The gene calls are TRBV2 and TRBJ1-2, with TRBD1 matching 12 bases. The specimen was peripheral blood. CDR3 DNA: TGTGCCAGCAGAGGGACAGGGGGCGTCTATGGCTACACCTTC. Translated, it gives CASRGTGGVYGYTF.